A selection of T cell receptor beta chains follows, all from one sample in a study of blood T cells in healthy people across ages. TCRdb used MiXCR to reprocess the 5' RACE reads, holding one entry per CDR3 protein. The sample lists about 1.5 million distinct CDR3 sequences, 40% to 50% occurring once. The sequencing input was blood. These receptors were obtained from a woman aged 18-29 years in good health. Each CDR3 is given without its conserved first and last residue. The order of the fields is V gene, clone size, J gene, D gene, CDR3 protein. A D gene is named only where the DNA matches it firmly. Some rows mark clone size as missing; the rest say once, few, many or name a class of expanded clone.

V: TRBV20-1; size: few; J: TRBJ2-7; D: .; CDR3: SAERGPYEQY
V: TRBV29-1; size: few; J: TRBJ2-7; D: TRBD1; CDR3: SAESTGVASYEQY
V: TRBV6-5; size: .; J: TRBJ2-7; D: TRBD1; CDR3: ASTETGSFREQY
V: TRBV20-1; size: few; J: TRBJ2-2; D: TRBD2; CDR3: SARPGRFDSGELF
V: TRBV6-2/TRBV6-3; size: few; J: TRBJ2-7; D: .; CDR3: ASTRATEAYEQY
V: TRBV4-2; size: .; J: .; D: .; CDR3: ASSQAWSYEQY
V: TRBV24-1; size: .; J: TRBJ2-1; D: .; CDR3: ATSDLGDVQF
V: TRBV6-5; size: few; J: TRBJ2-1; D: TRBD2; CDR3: ASSRTGGPNEQF
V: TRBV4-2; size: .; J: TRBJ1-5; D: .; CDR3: ASSQVQGTNQPQH
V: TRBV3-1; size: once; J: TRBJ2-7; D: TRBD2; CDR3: ASSPGRQGYEQY